One sample yielded the 22 T cell receptor beta chains listed below, sequenced in a study of blood T cell repertoires in COVID-19. The data were produced by immunoSEQ multiplex PCR, yet TCRdb's version contains in-frame clones alone and is incomplete. The sample holds about 400,000 clones, more than 80% seen once. The specimen was peripheral blood. All receptors come from a young woman with active or convalescent COVID-19.

V gene TRBV6-4 combines with J gene TRBJ2-3; 9 bases line up with TRBD1. The CDR3 is 14 amino acids. Germline assignment: CDR1 MRHNA and CDR2 SNTAGT. Trimming took 10 bases from V and 4 from J; bases not matched to a gene: 9. Here the CDR3 reads CANLTGTGPDTQYF. The CDR3 DNA follows: TGTGCCAACTTAACCGGGACAGGGCCAGATACGCAGTATTTT.

The chain uses TRBV7-7 and TRBJ1-3; a weak D match, TRBD1 (6 bases). The CDR3 runs 15 residues. V lost 0 bases, J lost 2 bases, and 8 bases lay in between. Germline CDR1 reads SSHAT; CDR2 reads FNYEAQ (reference sequence). The CDR3 reads CASSLAAGAGNTIYF. CDR3 bases: TGTGCCAGCAGCTTAGCAGCAGGGGCTGGAAACACCATATATTTT.

The CDR3 bases are TGTGCCAGCAGCGTGCAACAGGTCATACAGAACACCGGGGAGCTGTTTTTT. Amino acids: CASSVQQVIQNTGELFF. The chain carries TRBV9 and TRBJ2-2; tentative D call: TRBD1 (5 bases). V shed 2 bases and J shed 1 base, with 15 bases lying between them. Per the germline V gene, CDR1 is SGDLS and CDR2 is YYNGEE. The CDR3 length is 17 residues.

The V gene is TRBV19, the J gene TRBJ2-2; D might be TRBD2 (7 bases). The V end was cut by 2 bases, the J end by 6 bases, with 25 bases between. The CDR3 spans 19 residues. Germline V gene data show CDR1 as LNHDA and CDR2 as SQIVND (reference sequence). CDR3 DNA: TGTGCCAGTAGTATAAGGGGGGCTAGCGGTCGGTATTTGGCCGGGGAGCTGTTTTTT. It is translated as CASSIRGASGRYLAGELFF. Based on the CDR3 plus reference TRBV19 and TRBJ2-2, the full variable domain is DGGITQSPKYLFRKEGQNVTLSCEQNLNHDAMYWYRQDPGQGLRLIYYSQIVNDFQKGDIAEGYSVSREKKESFPLTVTSAQKNPTAFYLCASSIRGASGRYLAGELFFGEGSRLTVL.

V is TRBV6-2 or TRBV6-3 and J is TRBJ1-2; D perhaps matches TRBD1 (5 bases). Germline CDR1 MNHEY, CDR2 SVGEGT. The CDR3 runs to 13 residues. V dropped 0 bases and J dropped 7 bases, with 9 bases sitting between them. CDR3: CASSYSQVGGYTF. CDR3 in DNA: TGTGCCAGCAGTTACTCACAGGTCGGTGGCTACACCTTC.

The J gene is TRBJ1-3, the V gene TRBV27; D unresolved. The V gene's germline CDR1 is MNHEY and CDR2 SMNVEV (reference sequence). CDR3 length: 13 amino acids. Trimming took 7 bases from V and 6 from J, leaving 13 bases between them. In DNA, the CDR3 is TGTGCCAGCAACACGGGGAGAGTAAACACCATATATTTT. The encoded protein is CASNTGRVNTIYF.

The J gene is TRBJ1-1, the V gene TRBV5-4; 7 bases are a match to TRBD1. The CDR3 is 14 residues long. CDR1 SGHNT and CDR2 YYREEE come from the germline V gene (reference sequence). With V trimmed by 0 bases and J by 4 bases, 3 bases remained unmatched. In DNA form, the CDR3 reads TGTGCCAGCAGCTTGGGACAGGGTCCCACTGAAGCTTTCTTT. Its protein is CASSLGQGPTEAFF.

The rearrangement uses TRBV5-8 and TRBJ1-2; the D gene is possibly TRBD1 (5 bases). V gave up 4 bases and J gave up 3 bases, with 10 bases separating them. The CDR3 is made up of 13 amino acids. Germline V gene data show CDR1 as SGHTS and CDR2 as YDEGEE. The CDR3 region is CASSQGGDYGYTF. DNA of the CDR3: TGTGCCAGCAGCCAGGGTGGGGACTATGGCTACACCTTC.

The chain joins TRBV24-1 to TRBJ2-2, with TRBD1 matching 9 bases. This CDR3 has 14 residues. The J segment lost 6 bases and the V segment lost 5 bases, leaving 3 bases of the junction unmatched. Germline V gene sequence: CDR1 KGHDR, CDR2 SFDVKD. CDR3 protein: CATSAGTGSGELFF. The CDR3 DNA sequence: TGTGCCACCAGTGCGGGGACAGGGTCCGGGGAGCTGTTTTTT.

In the case of this clone: Other nucleotide sequences from this sample produce the same CDR3. The chain recombines TRBV18 with TRBJ1-2, with D unresolved. The germline CDR1 and CDR2 sequences are KGHSH and LQKENI. The CDR3 length is 13 residues. V was clipped by 3 bases and J by 3 bases, with 8 bases between them. The CDR3 spells CASSPGGDYGYTF. DNA for the CDR3: TGTGCCAGCTCACCCGGAGGTGACTATGGCTACACCTTC.

V usage is TRBV10-1 and J usage is TRBJ2-3; the match to TRBD2 covers 12 bases. The junction had 13 bases not matched to a gene; V was cut back by 3 bases and J by 0 bases. This CDR3 contains 20 residues. In germline, CDR1 is WNHNN, CDR2 SYGVQD (reference sequence). The CDR3 here is CASSDWTSGTGSLSTDTQYF. The CDR3 DNA sequence: TGCGCCAGCAGTGATTGGACTAGCGGGACTGGATCCCTAAGCACAGATACGCAGTATTTT.

This clone was counted between two and nine times. The chain links TRBV23-1 to TRBJ1-2, with unresolved D. TRBV23-1 is an ORF, and what it does is uncertain. With 5 bases removed from V and 0 bases from J, the gap between germline ends came to 10 bases. The CDR3 consists of 14 residues. The CDR3 DNA follows: TGCGCCAGCAGTTCCTTTCGAGCTAACTATGGCTACACCTTC. Protein: CASSSFRANYGYTF.

V usage is TRBV27 and J usage is TRBJ2-3, with TRBD2 matching over 12 bases. CDR3 length: 15 amino acids. The germline CDR1 and CDR2 sequences are MNHEY and SMNVEV (reference sequence). V shed 4 bases, J shed 4 bases, and the junction held 3 bases outside the gene matches. CDR3 residues: CASSSLAGGPDTQYF. CDR3 nucleotide sequence: TGTGCCAGCAGTTCGCTAGCGGGGGGGCCAGATACGCAGTATTTT.

J is TRBJ1-2 and V is TRBV7-6; the match to TRBD1 covers 10 bases. V dropped 5 bases and J dropped 8; count of bases not matched to a gene: 17. Germline CDR1 reads SGHVS; CDR2 reads FNYEAQ. The CDR3 extends over 17 amino acids. DNA of the CDR3: TGTGCCAGCAGCCCAGAGAGCCCGGGACAGGGGAGTAGCGGCTACACCTTC. It encodes CASSPESPGQGSSGYTF.

This chain links TRBV24-1 with TRBJ2-7; 8 positions match TRBD1. V was clipped by 4 bases and J by 13 bases; unmatched bases: 11. This CDR3 spans 13 amino acids. The germline gives CDR1 KGHDR, CDR2 SFDVKD. CDR3 DNA: TGTGCCACCAGTGAACAGGCAGGGGGCTCTTTTTACTTC. It translates to CATSEQAGGSFYF.

The chain carries TRBV5-6 and TRBJ2-1, with TRBD2 matching 7 bases. With 4 bases clipped from V and 9 bases from J, the junction kept 7 bases outside the gene matches. Germline CDR1 SGHDT, CDR2 YYEEEE. This CDR3 has 13 residues. The CDR3 region has the DNA TGTGCCAGCAGCCTAGGGAGGGGACTTGAGCAGTTCTTC. Protein: CASSLGRGLEQFF.

This chain joins TRBV14 and TRBJ1-1; weak D call: TRBD1 (5 bases). Trimming left V 1 base short and J 9 bases short, with 18 bases between. Germline lookup yields CDR1 SGHDN and CDR2 FVKESK. This CDR3 spans 15 amino acids. The chain's CDR3 is CASSQAPGGETKAFF. The CDR3 coding sequence is TGTGCCAGCAGCCAAGCGCCTGGGGGGGAGACGAAAGCTTTCTTT.

This clone was counted at least ten times. The J gene is TRBJ2-3, the V gene TRBV6-5; 7 bases fit TRBD1. Trimming removed 4 bases from V and 2 bases from J; junction bases left unmatched: 3. The CDR3 sequence is 14 residues long. Germline CDR1 MNHEY, CDR2 SVGAGI. CDR3: CASSSTGYTDTQYF. The CDR3 bases are TGTGCCAGCAGTTCGACAGGGTACACAGATACGCAGTATTTT.

Here the CDR3 DNA reads TGTGCCAGCAGCTGGACCGGGACAGGAGCCTACGAGCAGTACTTC. Translating it yields CASSWTGTGAYEQYF. The rearrangement links TRBV5-8 to TRBJ2-7; 8 positions agree with TRBD1. V gave up 3 bases and J gave up 2 bases; unmatched junction bases: 7. The germline V gene encodes CDR1 SGHTS and CDR2 YDEGEE. The CDR3 has 15 amino acids.

The chain recombines TRBV18 with TRBJ2-7, with D hard to call. V lost 6 bases and J lost 0, with 18 bases in between. CDR3 length: 16 residues. The germline CDR1 and CDR2 sequences are KGHSH and LQKENI. CDR3 in DNA: TGTGCCAGCTCTCGCGAGAGAGGAAAAACCTCCTACGAGCAGTACTTC. It codes for CASSRERGKTSYEQYF.

The chain joins TRBV29-1 to TRBJ2-1, with D possibly being TRBD1 (5 bases). CDR1 is SQVTM, CDR2 ANQGSEA, per germline. The V end was cut by 1 base, the J end by 0 bases, with 19 bases between. This CDR3 has 18 amino acids. Written as DNA, the CDR3 is TGCAGCGTTGAAGGCCTCCGACAGCTATGGAGCTCCTACAATGAGCAGTTCTTC. This sequence encodes CSVEGLRQLWSSYNEQFF.

V gene TRBV27 combines with J gene TRBJ2-5; D perhaps matches TRBD2 (5 bases). From germline, CDR1 is MNHEY and CDR2 SMNVEV (reference sequence). The CDR3 totals 15 residues. V lost 1 base, J lost 4 bases, and 13 bases lay in between. The CDR3 spells CASSLWGESSETQYF. CDR3 coding DNA: TGTGCCAGCAGTTTATGGGGAGAAAGCTCAGAGACCCAGTACTTC.